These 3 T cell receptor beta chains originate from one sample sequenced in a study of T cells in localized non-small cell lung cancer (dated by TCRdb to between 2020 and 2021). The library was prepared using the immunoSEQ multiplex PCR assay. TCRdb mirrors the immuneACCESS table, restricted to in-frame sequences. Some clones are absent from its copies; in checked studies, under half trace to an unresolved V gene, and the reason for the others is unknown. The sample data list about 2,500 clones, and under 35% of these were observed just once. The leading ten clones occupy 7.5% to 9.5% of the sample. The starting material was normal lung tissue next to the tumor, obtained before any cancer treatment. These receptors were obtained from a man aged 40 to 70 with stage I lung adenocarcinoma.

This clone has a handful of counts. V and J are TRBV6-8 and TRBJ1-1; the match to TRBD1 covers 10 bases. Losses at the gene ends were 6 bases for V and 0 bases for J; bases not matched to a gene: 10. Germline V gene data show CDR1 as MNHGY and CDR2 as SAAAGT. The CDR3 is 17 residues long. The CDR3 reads CASREPRQGAMNTEAFF. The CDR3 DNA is TGTGCCAGCAGAGAACCCCGACAGGGGGCGATGAACACTGAAGCTTTCTTT.

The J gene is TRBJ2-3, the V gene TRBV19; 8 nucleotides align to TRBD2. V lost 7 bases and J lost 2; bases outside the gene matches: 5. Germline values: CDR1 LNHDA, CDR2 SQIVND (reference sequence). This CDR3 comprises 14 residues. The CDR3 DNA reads TGTGCCAGTAAAATAGCGGGAAACACAGATACGCAGTATTTT. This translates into CASKIAGNTDTQYF.

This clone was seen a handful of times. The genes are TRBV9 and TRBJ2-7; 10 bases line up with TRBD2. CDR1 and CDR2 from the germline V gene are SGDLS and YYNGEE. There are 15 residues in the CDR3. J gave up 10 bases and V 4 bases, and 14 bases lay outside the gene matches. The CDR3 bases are TGTGCCAGCAGCTCCCATTGGACTAGCGGTACGTTCCAGTACTTC. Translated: CASSSHWTSGTFQYF.